This T cell receptor beta chain was recorded in a study of cytomegalovirus exposure and HLA in healthy donors. The PCR ran on 60 Vbeta and 13 Jbeta primers. Authors' methods: Roughly 12 million shared chains were among some 80 million unique TCR beta chains counted in a later analysis. The protocol was immunoSEQ multiplex PCR, while the TCRdb copy is restricted to in-frame clones and leaves out a portion. The D gene and trimming were derived from the DNA, and the V and J assignments and clone size from that table. The table includes 150,000 to 200,000 clones, more than 75% detected once. The CDR3 spans 14 residues. Germline CDR1 is GTSNPN and CDR2 is SVGIG (reference sequence). With 0 bases removed from V and 6 bases from J, the gap between germline ends came to 12 bases. The count of this clone is one.

This TCR was sampled from a woman aged 25 to 39 in good health and CMV-seropositive. The sequenced material came from PBMCs. The J gene is TRBJ1-5, the V gene TRBV30, with TRBD1 as a possible D gene (6 bases). Here the CDR3 reads CAWSVRSQGQPQHF. Written as DNA, the CDR3 is TGTGCCTGGAGTGTACGATCACAGGGTCAGCCCCAGCATTTT.